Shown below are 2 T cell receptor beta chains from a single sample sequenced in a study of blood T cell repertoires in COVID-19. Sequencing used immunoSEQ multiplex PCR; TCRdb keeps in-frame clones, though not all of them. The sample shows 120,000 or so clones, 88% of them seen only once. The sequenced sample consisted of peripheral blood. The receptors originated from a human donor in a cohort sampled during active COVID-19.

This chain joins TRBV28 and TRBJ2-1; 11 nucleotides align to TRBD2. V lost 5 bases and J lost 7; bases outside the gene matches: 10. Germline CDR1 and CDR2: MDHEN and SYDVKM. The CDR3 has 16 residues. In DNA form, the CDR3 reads TGTGCCAGCAGTACGCCTAGCGGGAGGACAGGGAATGAGCAGTTCTTC. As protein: CASSTPSGRTGNEQFF.

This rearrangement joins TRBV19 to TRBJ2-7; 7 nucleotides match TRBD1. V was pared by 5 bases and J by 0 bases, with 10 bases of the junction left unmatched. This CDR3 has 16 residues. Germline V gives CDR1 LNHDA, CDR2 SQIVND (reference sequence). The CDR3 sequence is CASSLRDRSSSYEQYF. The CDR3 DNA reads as TGTGCCAGTAGTCTCAGGGACAGATCGAGCTCCTACGAGCAGTACTTC. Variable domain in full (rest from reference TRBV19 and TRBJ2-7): DGGITQSPKYLFRKEGQNVTLSCEQNLNHDAMYWYRQDPGQGLRLIYYSQIVNDFQKGDIAEGYSVSREKKESFPLTVTSAQKNPTAFYLCASSLRDRSSSYEQYFGPGTRLTVT.